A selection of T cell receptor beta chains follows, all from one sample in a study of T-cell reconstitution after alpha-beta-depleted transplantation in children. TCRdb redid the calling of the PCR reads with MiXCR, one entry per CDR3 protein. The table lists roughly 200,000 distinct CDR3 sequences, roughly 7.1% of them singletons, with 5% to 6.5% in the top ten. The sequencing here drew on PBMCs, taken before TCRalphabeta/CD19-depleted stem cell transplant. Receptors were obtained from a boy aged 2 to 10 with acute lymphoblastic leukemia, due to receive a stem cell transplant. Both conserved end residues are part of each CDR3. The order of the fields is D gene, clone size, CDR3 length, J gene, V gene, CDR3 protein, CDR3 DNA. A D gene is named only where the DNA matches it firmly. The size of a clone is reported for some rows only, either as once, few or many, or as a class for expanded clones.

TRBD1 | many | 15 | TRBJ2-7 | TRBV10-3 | CAITEGDSRDYEQYF | TGTGCCATCACCGAGGGGGACAGCCGAGACTACGAGCAGTACTTC
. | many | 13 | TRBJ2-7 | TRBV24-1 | CATMGRDNYEQYF | TGTGCCACCATGGGCCGGGACAACTACGAGCAGTACTTC
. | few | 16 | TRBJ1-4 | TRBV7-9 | CASSSPWAGGNEKLFF | TGTGCCAGCAGCTCACCTTGGGCGGGCGGGAATGAAAAACTGTTTTTT
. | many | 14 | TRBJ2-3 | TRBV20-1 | CSASPTVGTDTQYF | TGCAGTGCTAGCCCCACGGTGGGCACAGATACGCAGTATTTT
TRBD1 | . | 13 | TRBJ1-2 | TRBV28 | CATETEGARGYTF | TGTGCCACCGAGACAGAGGGGGCTAGGGGCTACACCTTC
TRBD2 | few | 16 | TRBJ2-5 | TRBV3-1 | CASSVASGGRQETQYF | TGTGCCAGCAGCGTTGCGAGCGGGGGACGCCAAGAGACCCAGTACTTC
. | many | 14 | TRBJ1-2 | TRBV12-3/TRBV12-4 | CASTPGWGVYGYTF | TGTGCCAGCACCCCGGGATGGGGAGTCTATGGCTACACCTTC
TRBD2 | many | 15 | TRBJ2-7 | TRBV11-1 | CASSLLAGGTYEQYF | TGTGCCAGCAGCCTACTAGCGGGGGGAACCTACGAGCAGTACTTC
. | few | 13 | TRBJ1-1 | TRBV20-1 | CSASFTGNTEAFF | TGCAGTGCCTCCTTCACGGGGAACACTGAAGCTTTCTTT
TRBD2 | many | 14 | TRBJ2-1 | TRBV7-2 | CASRSSGGYNEQFF | TGTGCCAGCAGGTCTAGCGGGGGTTACAATGAGCAGTTCTTC
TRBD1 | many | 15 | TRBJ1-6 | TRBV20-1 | CSARQGAGAGSPLHF | TGCAGTGCCAGACAGGGGGCCGGGGCAGGCTCACCCCTCCACTTT
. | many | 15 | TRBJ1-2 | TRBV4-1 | CASSQVTGVGYGYTF | TGCGCCAGCAGCCAAGTTACAGGAGTGGGGTATGGCTACACCTTC
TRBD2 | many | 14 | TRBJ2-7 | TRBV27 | CASSRGLARDEQYF | TGTGCCAGCAGTCGGGGACTAGCGAGGGACGAGCAGTACTTC
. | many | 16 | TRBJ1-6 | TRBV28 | CASSLLRSMRVAPLHF | TGTGCCAGCAGTTTACTACGGTCCATGAGAGTGGCACCCCTCCACTTT
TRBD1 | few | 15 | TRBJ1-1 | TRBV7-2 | CASSLATGSNTEAFF | TGTGCCAGCAGCTTGGCGACAGGGTCAAACACTGAAGCTTTCTTT
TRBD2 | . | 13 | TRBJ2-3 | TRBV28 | CATRLAATDTQYF | TGTGCCACCCGACTAGCGGCAACAGATACTCAGTATTTT
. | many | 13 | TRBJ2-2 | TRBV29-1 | CSVAGSNTGELFF | TGCAGCGTTGCGGGGAGTAACACCGGGGAGCTGTTTTTT
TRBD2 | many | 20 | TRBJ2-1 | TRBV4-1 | CASSQDHTSGGAAWVNEQFF | TGCGCCAGCAGCCAAGATCATACTAGCGGGGGGGCAGCTTGGGTCAATGAGCAGTTCTTC
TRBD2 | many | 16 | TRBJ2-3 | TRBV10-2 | CASNPRVSGSTDTQYF | TGCGCCAGCAACCCGCGTGTTAGCGGGAGCACAGATACGCAGTATTTT
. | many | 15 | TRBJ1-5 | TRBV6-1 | CASSAFDLENQPQHF | TGTGCCAGCAGTGCATTTGACTTAGAGAATCAGCCCCAGCATTTT
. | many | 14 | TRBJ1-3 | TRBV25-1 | CASSEDRPGNTIYF | TGTGCCAGCAGTGAAGACCGTCCGGGAAACACCATATATTTT
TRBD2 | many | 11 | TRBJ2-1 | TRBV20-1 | CSATLGGRKFF | TGCAGTGCTACCCTGGGAGGGCGAAAGTTCTTC
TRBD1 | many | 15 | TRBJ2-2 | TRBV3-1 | CASSHQYHRGEELFF | TGTGCCAGCAGTCACCAATACCACAGGGGTGAGGAGCTGTTTTTT
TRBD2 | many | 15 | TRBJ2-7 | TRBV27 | CASSPFGREVDEQYF | TGTGCCAGCAGTCCGTTCGGGCGGGAGGTGGACGAGCAGTACTTC
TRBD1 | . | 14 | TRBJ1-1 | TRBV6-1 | CASSQSRQGAEAFF | TGTGCCAGCAGTCAAAGCCGACAGGGGGCTGAAGCTTTCTTT
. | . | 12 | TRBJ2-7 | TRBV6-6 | CASSVSPDEQYF | TGTGCCAGCAGTGTTTCCCCCGACGAGCAGTACTTC
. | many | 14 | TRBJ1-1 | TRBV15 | CATSRAGAGGEAFF | TGTGCCACCAGCAGAGCCGGGGCCGGGGGTGAAGCTTTCTTT
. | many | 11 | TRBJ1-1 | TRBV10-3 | CAINQGVEAFF | TGTGCCATAAATCAGGGAGTTGAAGCTTTCTTT
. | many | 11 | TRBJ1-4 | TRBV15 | CATSRYEKLFF | TGTGCCACCAGCAGATATGAAAAACTGTTTTTT
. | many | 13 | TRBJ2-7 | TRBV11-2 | CASSPANSYEQYF | TGTGCCAGCAGCCCCGCAAATTCCTACGAGCAGTACTTC
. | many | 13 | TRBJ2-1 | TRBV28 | CASISSEAIEQFF | TGTGCCAGCATATCGTCCGAAGCAATTGAGCAGTTCTTC
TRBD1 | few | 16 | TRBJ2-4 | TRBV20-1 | CSGEGGLTIAKNIQYF | TGCAGTGGTGAAGGGGGCCTGACCATAGCCAAAAACATTCAGTACTTC
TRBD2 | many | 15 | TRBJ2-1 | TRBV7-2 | CASSPGLAGEVEQFF | TGTGCCAGCAGCCCGGGACTAGCGGGAGAGGTTGAGCAGTTCTTC
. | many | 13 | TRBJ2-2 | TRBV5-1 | CASSLRAPGELFF | TGCGCCAGCAGCTTGAGAGCCCCCGGGGAGCTGTTTTTT
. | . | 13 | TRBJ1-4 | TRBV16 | CASNSGGVEKLFF | TGTGCCAGCAACTCCGGTGGGGTTGAAAAACTGTTTTTT
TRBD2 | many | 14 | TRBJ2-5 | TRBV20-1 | CSAELAGRMETQYF | TGCAGTGCAGAACTAGCGGGGAGGATGGAGACCCAGTACTTC